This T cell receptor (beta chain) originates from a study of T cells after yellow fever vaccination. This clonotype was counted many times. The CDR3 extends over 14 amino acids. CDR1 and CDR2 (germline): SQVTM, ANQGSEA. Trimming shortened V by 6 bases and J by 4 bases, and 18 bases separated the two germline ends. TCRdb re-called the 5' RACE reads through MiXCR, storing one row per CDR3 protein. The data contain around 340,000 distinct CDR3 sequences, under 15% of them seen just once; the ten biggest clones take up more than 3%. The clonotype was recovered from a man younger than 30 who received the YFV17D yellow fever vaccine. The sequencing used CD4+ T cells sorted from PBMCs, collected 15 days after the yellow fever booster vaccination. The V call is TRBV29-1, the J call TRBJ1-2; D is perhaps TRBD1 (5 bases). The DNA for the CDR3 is TGCAGCGTCCGACGAATTGCAGGGTCCTATGGCTACACCTTC. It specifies CSVRRIAGSYGYTF.